The 13 T cell receptor beta chains below come from one sample, sequenced in a study of blood T cell repertoires in COVID-19. The method was immunoSEQ multiplex PCR; TCRdb's version includes in-frame clones alone and lacks a portion of them. Altogether 150,000 or so clones are present, approximately 80% being singletons, with the ten largest covering 9% to 14%. Sequencing was performed on peripheral blood. Receptor source: a woman aged 55-70 years with COVID-19, enrolled during active disease.

This chain uses TRBV19 with TRBJ2-1; D is possibly TRBD2 (6 bases). The CDR3 covers 13 residues. The V gene lost 6 bases and the J gene lost 10 bases, with 16 bases spanning the gap. The germline CDR1 and CDR2 sequences are LNHDA and SQIVND (reference sequence). CDR3 protein: CASSSEGLAEQFF. In nucleotides, the CDR3 is TGTGCCAGTAGCTCCGAGGGGCTAGCGGAGCAGTTCTTC.

This clone was counted once. The CDR3 reads CASSEGWGWGTGLYSGNTIYF. CDR3 nucleotide sequence: TGTGCCAGCAGTGAAGGATGGGGGTGGGGGACAGGCCTTTACTCTGGAAACACCATATATTTT. This sequence joins TRBV6-1 and TRBJ1-3, with TRBD1 matching 8 bases. CDR1 and CDR2 from the germline V gene are MNHNS and SASEGT. The CDR3 runs to 21 residues. J was trimmed by 0 bases and V by 1 base; bases with no gene match: 17.

This clone was detected only once. This chain links TRBV5-6 with TRBJ1-3; maybe TRBD1 (6 bases). Germline V gene sequence: CDR1 SGHDT, CDR2 YYEEEE. Trimming pared 4 bases from V and 8 bases from J, leaving 13 bases between. The CDR3 consists of 13 residues. CDR3 protein: CASSLQQGHTIYF. Here the CDR3 DNA reads TGTGCCAGCAGCCTTCAACAGGGACACACCATATATTTT.

The chain has TRBV10-1 and TRBJ2-2, with TRBD1 as a possible D gene (5 bases). The germline V and J ends were trimmed by 6 bases and 1 base, with 9 bases remaining between them. Germline V gene sequence: CDR1 WNHNN, CDR2 SYGVQD (reference sequence). The CDR3 is 14 amino acids. Here the CDR3 DNA reads TGCGCCAGCAGGGACAAGTTGAACACCGGGGAGCTGTTTTTT. Translating it yields CASRDKLNTGELFF.

The chain carries TRBV5-6 and TRBJ1-5; 8 nucleotides align to TRBD1. From germline, CDR1 is SGHDT and CDR2 YYEEEE. V was pared by 2 bases and J by 3 bases, with 7 bases of the junction left unmatched. This CDR3 spans 16 amino acids. The CDR3, as DNA: TGTGCCAGCAGCTTTTTTAGGACAGGGAACAATCAGCCCCAGCATTTT. Translation gives CASSFFRTGNNQPQHF.

The chain is built from TRBV29-1 and TRBJ1-3; D unresolved. CDR3 size: 13 residues. Per the germline V gene, CDR1 is SQVTM and CDR2 is ANQGSEA. Trimming shortened V by 6 bases and J by 0 bases, and 9 bases separated the two germline ends. CDR3 region: CSVLSTSGNTIYF. The DNA of the CDR3 is TGCAGCGTACTAAGCACCTCTGGAAACACCATATATTTT.

V gene TRBV14 combines with J gene TRBJ2-3; a weak D match, TRBD1 (5 bases). This CDR3 contains 16 residues. Trimming took 3 bases from V and 0 from J, leaving 13 bases between them. From germline, CDR1 is SGHDN and CDR2 FVKESK. CDR3 loop: CASSHWTLGSTDTQYF. CDR3 coding DNA: TGTGCCAGCAGCCACTGGACATTGGGGAGCACAGATACGCAGTATTTT.

The chain is built from TRBV2 and TRBJ2-5, with D possibly being TRBD2 (6 bases). CDR1 and CDR2 (germline): SNHLY, FYNNEI. The CDR3 spans 13 residues. V dropped 4 bases and J dropped 1 base, with 7 bases sitting between them. CDR3 amino acids: CASSGGTQETQYF. CDR3 sequence (DNA): TGTGCCAGCAGTGGCGGGACCCAAGAGACCCAGTACTTC.

This chain joins TRBV7-2 and TRBJ1-5, with 9 nucleotides matching TRBD1. Per germline, CDR1 SGHTA and CDR2 FQGNSA. The CDR3 sequence is 15 residues long. The J segment lost 6 bases and the V segment lost 2 bases, leaving 5 bases of the junction unmatched. As DNA, the CDR3 is TGTGCCAGCAGCTTAACCCGGGACAGGGCTCAGCCCCAGCATTTT. Translating it yields CASSLTRDRAQPQHF.

The rearrangement joins TRBV19 to TRBJ2-7; TRBD2 matches at 9 bases. There are 17 residues in the CDR3. Germline V gene data show CDR1 as LNHDA and CDR2 as SQIVND (reference sequence). V lost 4 bases and J lost 2; bases outside the gene matches: 12. CDR3 in amino acids: CASSTPNLAGRTYEQYF. The CDR3 DNA sequence: TGTGCCAGTAGTACCCCAAACCTAGCGGGACGCACCTACGAGCAGTACTTC.

A few counts support this clone. V is TRBV7-6 and J is TRBJ2-5; TRBD2 matches at 8 bases. CDR3 length: 16 amino acids. CDR1 SGHVS and CDR2 FNYEAQ come from the germline V gene. The ends lost 10 bases at V and 0 bases at J; junction bases unmatched: 13. The chain's CDR3 is CATGLAGVRHQETQYF. The CDR3 coding sequence is TGTGCCACTGGACTAGCTGGAGTCAGGCACCAAGAGACCCAGTACTTC. Full variable domain (remainder filled in from reference TRBV7-6 and TRBJ2-5): GAGVSQSPRYKVTKRGQDVALRCDPISGHVSLYWYRQALGQGPEFLTYFNYEAQQDKSGLPNDRFSAERPEGSISTLTIQRTEQRDSAMYRCATGLAGVRHQETQYFGPGTRLLVL.

The rearrangement links TRBV12-3 or TRBV12-4 to TRBJ1-2; possibly TRBD1 for D (6 bases). The V gene lost 5 bases and the J gene lost 3 bases, with 10 bases spanning the gap. This CDR3 has 13 residues. The CDR3 loop reads CASSLQGYYGYTF. CDR3 sequence (DNA): TGTGCCAGCAGTCTACAGGGCTACTATGGCTACACCTTC.

The V gene is TRBV24-1, the J gene TRBJ2-1, with D maybe TRBD2 (7 bases). The ends were cut back, 2 bases at V and 3 bases at J, with 19 bases in the middle. CDR1 is KGHDR and CDR2 is SFDVKD in the germline V gene. The CDR3 contains 18 residues. In DNA form, the CDR3 reads TGTGCCACCAGTGATTCCGGGACCCGGGGGGCGGGCTACAATGAGCAGTTCTTC. Residues: CATSDSGTRGAGYNEQFF.